The present TCR beta chain was sequenced within a study of T cell responses to AZD1222 COVID-19 vaccine. Overall study findings and caveats: Unmutated variant regions reportedly attract nearly half of all spike-specific TCRs.

About this clone itself: Its antigen is not known.

TCRdb keeps only in-frame clones here, not all; method: immunoSEQ multiplex PCR. The sample carries 190,000 or so clones, approximately 90% recorded once. The origin of this receptor is an adult who received the AZD1222 COVID-19 vaccine. The material sequenced was peripheral blood, taken 28 days after the second AZD1222 dose.

The DNA of the CDR3 is TGTGCCACCCAGTTTGGGGGTAATGAAAAACTGTTTTTT. Its translation is CATQFGGNEKLFF. The chain carries TRBV10-3 and TRBJ1-4; perhaps TRBD1 as D (5 bases). This CDR3 spans 13 amino acids. V was pared by 10 bases and J by 4 bases, with 13 bases between. CDR1 is ENHRY and CDR2 is SYGVKD in the germline V gene.